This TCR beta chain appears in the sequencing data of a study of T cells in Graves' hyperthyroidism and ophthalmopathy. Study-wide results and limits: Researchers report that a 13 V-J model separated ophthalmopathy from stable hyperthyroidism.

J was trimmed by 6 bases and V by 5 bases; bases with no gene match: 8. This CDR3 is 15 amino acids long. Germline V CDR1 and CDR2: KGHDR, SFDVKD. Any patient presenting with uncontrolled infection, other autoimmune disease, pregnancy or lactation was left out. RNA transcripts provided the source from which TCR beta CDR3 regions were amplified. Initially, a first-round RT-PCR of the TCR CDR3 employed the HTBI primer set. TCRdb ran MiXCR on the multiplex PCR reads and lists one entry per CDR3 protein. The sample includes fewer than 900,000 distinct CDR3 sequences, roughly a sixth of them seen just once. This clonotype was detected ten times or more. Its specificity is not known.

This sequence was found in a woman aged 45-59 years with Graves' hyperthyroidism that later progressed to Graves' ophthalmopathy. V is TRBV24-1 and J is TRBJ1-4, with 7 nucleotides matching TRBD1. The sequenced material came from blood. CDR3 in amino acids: CATSGSGQGDEKLFF. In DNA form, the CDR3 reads TGTGCCACCAGTGGAAGCGGGCAGGGGGATGAAAAACTGTTTTTT.